A selection of T cell receptor beta chains follows, all from one sample in a study of long-term antiretroviral therapy in people with HIV. Profiling relied on immunoSEQ multiplex PCR, and the TCRdb table lists in-frame clones only, not all of them. The sample yields approximately 34,000 clones, roughly 80% seen once. The input for sequencing was unsorted PBMCs, taken 1 year after starting antiretroviral therapy. The source of these receptors is a man aged 18 to 35 with HIV. Each CDR3 is given with its conserved first and last residue. Each record gives: J gene, D gene, V gene, clone size, CDR3 protein, CDR3 DNA. The D gene is left open where the match is weak. A row's size may be missing; if present it is once, few, many or a size class.

>TRBJ1-2|-|TRBV28|once
CASLGGGRYGYTF
TGTGCCAGCCTAGGCGGCGGACGGTATGGCTACACCTTC
>TRBJ2-7|TRBD2|TRBV29-1|-
CSVEGGLADEQYF
TGCAGCGTTGAAGGAGGACTAGCGGACGAGCAGTACTTC
>TRBJ2-7|-|TRBV28|-
CATTGPGSYEQYF
TGTGCCACTACGGGACCGGGGAGCTACGAGCAGTACTTC
>TRBJ1-1|-|TRBV5-1|-
CASSARRGGGTEAFF
TGCGCCAGCAGCGCGCGGAGGGGCGGGGGCACTGAAGCTTTCTTT
>TRBJ2-1|-|TRBV7-8|-
CASSLGEEGKQFF
TGTGCCAGCAGCTTAGGGGAGGAGGGGAAGCAGTTCTTC
>TRBJ1-4|TRBD1|TRBV19|-
CASTDRANEKLFF
TGTGCCAGTACGGACAGGGCCAATGAAAAACTGTTTTTT
>TRBJ1-4|-|TRBV5-1|-
CASSLEPSNEKLFF
TGCGCCAGCAGCTTGGAACCATCTAATGAAAAACTGTTTTTT
>TRBJ1-1|-|TRBV5-1|-
CASSFRVNTEAFF
TGCGCCAGCAGCTTCAGGGTTAACACTGAAGCTTTCTTT
>TRBJ2-7|TRBD1|TRBV9|-
CASSADLGQPPGF
TGTGCCAGCAGCGCAGACTTGGGACAGCCTCCGGGCTTC
>TRBJ2-2|-|TRBV13|once
CASSLEDEVWQGRTGELFF
TGTGCCAGCAGCTTAGAGGACGAGGTCTGGCAGGGACGGACCGGGGAGCTGTTTTTT
>TRBJ1-4|-|TRBV5-1|-
CASSLGRATSTNEKLFF
TGCGCCAGCAGCTTGGGAAGGGCTACCTCAACTAATGAAAAACTGTTTTTT
>TRBJ1-1|TRBD1|TRBV19|-
CASNQGGGSTEAFF
TGTGCCAGTAATCAAGGGGGCGGTAGCACTGAAGCTTTCTTT
>TRBJ1-2|TRBD1|TRBV4-3|-
CASSQDWGDRVGYGYTF
TGCGCCAGCAGCCAAGATTGGGGGGACAGGGTCGGATATGGCTACACCTTC
>TRBJ2-1|TRBD2|TRBV5-1|-
CASSLASGGEENEQFF
TGCGCCAGCAGCTTGGCGAGCGGGGGGGAGGAAAATGAGCAGTTCTTC
>TRBJ2-7|TRBD2|TRBV6-5|-
CASRPAGGYYEQYF
TGTGCCAGCAGGCCAGCGGGAGGGTACTACGAGCAGTACTTC
>TRBJ1-2|-|TRBV10-2|-
CASSEEAVGPYGYTF
TGCGCCAGCAGTGAAGAAGCAGTTGGCCCTTATGGCTACACCTTC
>TRBJ2-7|TRBD1|TRBV2|-
CASTWDRTSYEQYF
TGTGCCAGCACCTGGGACAGGACTTCCTACGAGCAGTACTTC
>TRBJ2-3|-|TRBV5-1|-
CASSLQFALTDTQYF
TGCGCCAGCAGCTTGCAGTTTGCGCTCACAGATACGCAGTATTTT
>TRBJ2-7|TRBD1|TRBV7-2|-
CASSTRTGGTYEQYF
TGTGCCAGCAGCACCCGGACAGGGGGCACCTACGAGCAGTACTTC
>TRBJ1-5|-|TRBV10-3|-
CAIRRDPNQPQHF
TGTGCCATCAGGCGAGACCCGAATCAGCCCCAGCATTTT
>TRBJ2-3|-|TRBV19|-
CASSKGFNTDTQYF
TGTGCCAGTAGTAAAGGGTTTAACACAGATACGCAGTATTTT
>TRBJ2-7|TRBD1|TRBV7-2|-
CASSPRTGNEQYF
TGTGCCAGCAGCCCCAGGACAGGGAACGAGCAGTACTTC
>TRBJ2-2|TRBD1|TRBV7-9|-
CASGTGSIGELFF
TGTGCCAGCGGGACAGGGTCGATCGGGGAGCTGTTTTTT
>TRBJ2-1|-|TRBV7-6|-
CASSLEGVKGDNEQFF
TGTGCCAGCAGCTTAGAGGGGGTCAAAGGGGACAATGAGCAGTTCTTC
>TRBJ1-2|-|TRBV29-1|-
CSGITGLGGYTF
TGCAGCGGGATAACAGGATTGGGTGGCTACACCTTC
>TRBJ1-2|-|TRBV21-1|-
CASTGGARGYTF
TGTGCCAGCACGGGAGGGGCGCGGGGCTACACCTTC
>TRBJ1-1|-|TRBV5-1|-
CASSLEGMNTEAFF
TGCGCCAGCAGCTTGGAAGGGATGAACACTGAAGCTTTCTTT
>TRBJ1-1|-|TRBV27|-
CASSLGNRVNTEAFF
TGTGCCAGCAGTTTAGGAAACAGGGTGAACACTGAAGCTTTCTTT
>TRBJ2-1|TRBD1|TRBV5-1|once
CASSPGTGYNEQFF
TGCGCCAGCAGCCCCGGGACAGGGTACAATGAGCAGTTCTTC
>TRBJ2-7|-|TRBV14|-
CASSQGSNEQYF
TGTGCCAGCAGCCAAGGAAGCAACGAGCAGTACTTC
>TRBJ1-5|-|TRBV15|few
CATSRDAQSRNQPQHF
TGTGCCACCAGCAGAGATGCCCAGTCTCGCAATCAGCCCCAGCATTTT
>TRBJ2-1|TRBD2|TRBV7-2|-
CASTQTSGRVGQFF
TGTGCCAGCACCCAGACTAGCGGGAGGGTTGGGCAGTTCTTC
>TRBJ1-2|-|TRBV2|once
CASSEENDGYTF
TGTGCCAGCAGTGAAGAGAACGATGGCTACACCTTC
>TRBJ1-6|-|TRBV5-4|few
CASSLAGVISPLHF
TGTGCCAGCAGCTTGGCCGGGGTAATCTCACCCCTCCACTTT
>TRBJ2-3|TRBD1|TRBV11-2|-
CASSPRRDRRTRTDTQYF
TGTGCCAGCAGCCCCCGCCGGGACAGGAGGACTCGCACAGATACGCAGTATTTT
>TRBJ2-1|TRBD1|TRBV12-5|-
CASGLGTGLYNEQFF
TGTGCTAGTGGTTTGGGGACAGGGTTATACAATGAGCAGTTCTTC
>TRBJ1-1|-|TRBV11-2|-
CASSLTSLNTEAFF
TGTGCCAGCAGCTTAACCAGTCTTAACACTGAAGCTTTCTTT
>TRBJ2-7|-|TRBV7-8|-
CASSSELGREQYF
TGTGCCAGCAGCTCTGAGTTGGGGAGGGAGCAGTACTTC
>TRBJ2-6|-|TRBV6-5|-
CASSYRGAGANVLTF
TGTGCCAGCAGTTACAGGGGAGCTGGGGCCAACGTCCTGACTTTC
>TRBJ1-6|-|TRBV14|once
CASSPLEGRSSPLHF
TGTGCCAGCAGCCCCTTGGAAGGTCGGAGTTCACCCCTCCACTTT
>TRBJ1-4|-|TRBV7-9|-
CASSHGGDEKLFF
TGTGCCAGCAGCCACGGGGGAGATGAAAAACTGTTTTTT
>TRBJ1-2|-|TRBV5-1|few
CASSLRSLTESSSYGYTF
TGCGCCAGCAGCTTGCGTTCGTTGACTGAAAGCTCCTCCTATGGCTACACCTTC
>TRBJ2-7|-|TRBV7-9|-
CASSLSGVDEQYF
TGTGCCAGCAGCTTATCGGGGGTTGACGAGCAGTACTTC
>TRBJ2-7|-|TRBV28|-
CASGAGNFYEQYF
TGTGCCAGCGGGGCAGGGAATTTCTACGAGCAGTACTTC
>TRBJ2-7|-|TRBV7-9|-
CASSFGRVNTGYMYEQYF
TGTGCCAGCAGCTTTGGGAGGGTAAACACAGGGTACATGTACGAGCAGTACTTC
>TRBJ1-1|TRBD1|TRBV11-3|-
CASSPRGSPEAFF
TGTGCCAGCAGCCCCAGGGGGTCCCCTGAAGCTTTCTTT
>TRBJ2-5|TRBD1|TRBV5-4|-
CASSLGDRKAETQYF
TGTGCCAGCAGCTTGGGGGACAGAAAAGCAGAGACCCAGTACTTC
>TRBJ1-5|TRBD1|TRBV6-5|-
CASRTGGNQPQHF
TGTGCCAGCAGGACAGGGGGGAATCAGCCCCAGCATTTT
>TRBJ1-4|-|TRBV9|-
CASQGGGASNEKLFF
TGTGCCAGCCAGGGCGGTGGGGCGTCGAATGAAAAACTGTTTTTT
>TRBJ1-1|-|TRBV6-1|-
CASSEQREVGRGRAFF
TGTGCCAGCAGTGAACAGCGGGAGGTGGGCAGGGGAAGAGCTTTCTTT
>TRBJ2-5|-|TRBV12-5|-
CASGSAGARETQYF
TGTGCTAGTGGTTCCGCCGGGGCACGAGAGACCCAGTACTTC
>TRBJ2-7|-|TRBV14|-
CASSPGTTYSYEQYF
TGTGCCAGCAGCCCTGGGACCACCTACTCCTACGAGCAGTACTTC
>TRBJ2-2|TRBD1|TRBV19|-
CASSISRTGTGELFF
TGTGCCAGTAGTATATCTAGGACAGGGACCGGGGAGCTGTTTTTT
>TRBJ2-5|TRBD2|TRBV5-4|-
CASSFASGRGSVQETQYF
TGTGCCAGCAGCTTTGCCAGCGGGAGGGGTTCGGTACAAGAGACCCAGTACTTC
>TRBJ2-6|TRBD2|TRBV15|-
CATSSGGGGANVLTF
TGTGCCACCAGCAGCGGGGGGGGTGGGGCCAACGTCCTGACTTTC
>TRBJ1-4|-|TRBV5-4|-
CASSGRGDEKLFF
TGTGCCAGCAGCGGACGGGGGGATGAAAAACTGTTTTTT
>TRBJ1-5|TRBD1|TRBV19|-
CASSVDRVTNQPQHF
TGTGCCAGTAGCGTCGACAGGGTAACTAATCAGCCCCAGCATTTT